This TCR beta chain was observed in a study of CD8+ T cells in alopecia areata. As for treatment: oral pan-JAK inhibitor, 5-10 mg twice daily. Sequencing templates came from extracted RNA that was reverse transcribed into cDNA. Here immunoSEQ multiplex PCR was the method, and the copy in TCRdb shows in-frame clones only, minus some. The sample gives roughly 280,000 clones, about three fifths of which show up once; 0.8% to 1% is in the top ten. The length of the CDR3 is 14 residues. Germline V gene sequence: CDR1 SQVTM, CDR2 ANQGSEA. The V end was cut by 2 bases, the J end by 8 bases, with 18 bases between.

Material: CD4+ T cells sorted from blood, obtained at week 52, from a patient treated with tofacitinib. The chain links TRBV29-1 to TRBJ1-2; tentatively, D is TRBD1 (6 bases). The TCR comes from a human donor with alopecia areata. CDR3 region: CSVERSQGRWGYTF. As DNA, the CDR3 is TGCAGCGTTGAAAGGTCTCAGGGGCGTTGGGGCTACACCTTC.